Described below is a single T cell receptor (beta chain) sequence and its context. Its antigen is not known. One end of the junction varies from germline; a read error may be responsible. Germline-derived CDR1 and CDR2 are MNHEY and SVGEGT. The CDR3 totals 11 residues. These data originate in a study of T cell responses to AZD1222 COVID-19 vaccine. Points from the study as a whole: A mostly white British donor set with more females was recruited, and clonal diversity was possibly underestimated. Only six or seven AZD1222 recipients tested seropositive at baseline.

Some clones are missing from TCRdb's copy, which holds only in-frame ones; the method was immunoSEQ multiplex PCR. The data hold about 130,000 clones, with about 93% observed a single time. The chain joins TRBV6-2 or TRBV6-3 to TRBJ2-1; D not certain. The sequence derives from an adult who received the AZD1222 COVID-19 vaccine. The sequences come from peripheral blood, collected 28 days after the second AZD1222 dose. The CDR3 DNA reads as TGTGCCAGCAGCCAATCGCCTGAGAAGTTCTTC. It encodes CASSQSPEKFF.